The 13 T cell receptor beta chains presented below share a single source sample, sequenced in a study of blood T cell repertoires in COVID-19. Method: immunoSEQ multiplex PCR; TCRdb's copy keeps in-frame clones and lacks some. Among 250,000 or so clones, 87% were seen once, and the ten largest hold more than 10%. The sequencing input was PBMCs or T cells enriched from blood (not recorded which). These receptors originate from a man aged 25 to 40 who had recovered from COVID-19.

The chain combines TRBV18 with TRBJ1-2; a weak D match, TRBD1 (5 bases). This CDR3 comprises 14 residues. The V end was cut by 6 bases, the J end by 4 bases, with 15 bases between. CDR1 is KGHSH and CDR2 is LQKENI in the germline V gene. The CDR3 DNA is TGTGCCAGCTCTCAACAGACAGCCATCTATGGCTACACCTTC. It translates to CASSQQTAIYGYTF.

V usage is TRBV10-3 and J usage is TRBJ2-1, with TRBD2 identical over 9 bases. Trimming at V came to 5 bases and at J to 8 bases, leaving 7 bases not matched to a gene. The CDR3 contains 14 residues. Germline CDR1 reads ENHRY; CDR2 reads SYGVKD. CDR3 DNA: TGTGCCATCAGTCCTAGCGGGATGTCCGATGAGCAGTTCTTC. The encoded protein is CAISPSGMSDEQFF.

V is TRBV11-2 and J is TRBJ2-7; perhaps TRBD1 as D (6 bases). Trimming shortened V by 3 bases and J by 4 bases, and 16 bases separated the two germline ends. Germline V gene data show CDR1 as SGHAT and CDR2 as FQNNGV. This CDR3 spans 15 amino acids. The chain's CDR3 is CASSFPGHPIYEQYF. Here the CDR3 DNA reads TGTGCCAGCAGCTTTCCGGGACACCCCATTTACGAGCAGTACTTC.

The CDR3 here is CASSLEAGGPHEQYF. CDR3 nucleotides: TGTGCCAGCAGCTTAGAAGCGGGAGGGCCCCACGAGCAGTACTTC. The chain links TRBV7-2 to TRBJ2-7; 10 bases match TRBD2. Germline lookup yields CDR1 SGHTA and CDR2 FQGNSA. V was clipped by 1 base and J by 5 bases; unmatched bases: 5. The CDR3 consists of 15 residues. The variable domain in full, with the rest retrieved from reference TRBV7-2 and TRBJ2-7, is GAGVSQSPSNKVTEKGKDVELRCDPISGHTALYWYRQSLGQGLEFLIYFQGNSAPDKSGLPSDRFSAERTGGSVSTLTIQRTQQEDSAVYLCASSLEAGGPHEQYFGPGTRLTVT.

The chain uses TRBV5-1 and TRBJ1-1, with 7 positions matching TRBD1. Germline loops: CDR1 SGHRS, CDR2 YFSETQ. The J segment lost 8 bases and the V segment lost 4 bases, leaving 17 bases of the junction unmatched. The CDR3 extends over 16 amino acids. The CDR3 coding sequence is TGCGCCAGCAGCGGGATGACAGGGAAGCTTATGGGGGAAGCTTTCTTT. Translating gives CASSGMTGKLMGEAFF.

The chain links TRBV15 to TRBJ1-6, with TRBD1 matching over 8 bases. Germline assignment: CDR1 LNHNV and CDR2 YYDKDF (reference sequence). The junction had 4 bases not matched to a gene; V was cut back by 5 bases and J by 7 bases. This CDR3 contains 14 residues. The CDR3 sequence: CATSDRGINSPLHF. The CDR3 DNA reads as TGTGCCACCAGCGACAGGGGAATCAATTCACCCCTCCACTTT.

CDR3 in DNA: TGCGCCAGCAGCCAAGATCGGGGGGACCCAGAGACCCAGTACTTC. Amino acids: CASSQDRGDPETQYF. The chain couples TRBV4-3 to TRBJ2-5; 7 bases align to TRBD2. V lost 0 bases and J lost 4; bases outside the gene matches: 5. The germline V gene has CDR1 LGHNA and CDR2 YSLEER. The CDR3 totals 15 residues.

DNA of the CDR3: TGCGCCAGCAGCTTTATGACCGGGACTAGGGACTACAATGAGCAGTTCTTC. This codes for CASSFMTGTRDYNEQFF. V gene TRBV5-1 combines with J gene TRBJ2-1, with 8 bases that match TRBD2. V was clipped by 2 bases and J by 3 bases; unmatched bases: 10. CDR3 length equals 17 residues. Looked up from germline, CDR1 is SGHRS and CDR2 is YFSETQ.

DNA of the CDR3: TGTGCCAGCAGCTCCCGGGTCATCTCTGGGGCCAACGTCCTGACTTTC. It is translated as CASSSRVISGANVLTF. The chain couples TRBV7-8 to TRBJ2-6; unclear D gene. V was pared by 4 bases and J by 0 bases, with 10 bases between. The CDR3 sequence is 16 residues long. Germline CDR1 reads SGHVS; CDR2 reads FQNEAQ.

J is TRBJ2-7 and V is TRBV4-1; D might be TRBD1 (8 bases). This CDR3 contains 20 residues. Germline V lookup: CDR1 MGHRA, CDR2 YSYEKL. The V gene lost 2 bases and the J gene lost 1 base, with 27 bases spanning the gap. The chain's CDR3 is CASSQNLDRVLKRGSYEQYF. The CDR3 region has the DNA TGCGCCAGCAGCCAAAATTTGGACAGGGTTTTGAAGCGGGGATCCTACGAGCAGTACTTC.

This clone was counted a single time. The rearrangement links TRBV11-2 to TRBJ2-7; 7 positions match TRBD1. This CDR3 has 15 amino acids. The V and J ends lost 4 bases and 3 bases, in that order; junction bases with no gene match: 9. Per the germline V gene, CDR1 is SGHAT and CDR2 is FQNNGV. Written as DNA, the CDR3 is TGTGCCAGCAGCTCGCAAATGGGACAGAGCTACGAGCAGTACTTC. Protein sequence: CASSSQMGQSYEQYF.

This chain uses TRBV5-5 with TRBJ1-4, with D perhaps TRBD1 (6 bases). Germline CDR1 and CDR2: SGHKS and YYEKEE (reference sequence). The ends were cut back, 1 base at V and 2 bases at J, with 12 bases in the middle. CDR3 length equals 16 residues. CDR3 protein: CASSLFSTGTNEKLFF. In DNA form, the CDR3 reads TGTGCCAGCAGCTTGTTCTCCACAGGGACTAATGAAAAACTGTTTTTT.

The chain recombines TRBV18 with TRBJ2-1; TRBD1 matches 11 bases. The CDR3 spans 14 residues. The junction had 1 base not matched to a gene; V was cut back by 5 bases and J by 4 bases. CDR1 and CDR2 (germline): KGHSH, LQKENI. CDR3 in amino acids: CASSGTGGYNEQFF. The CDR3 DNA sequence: TGTGCCAGCTCAGGGACAGGGGGGTACAATGAGCAGTTCTTC. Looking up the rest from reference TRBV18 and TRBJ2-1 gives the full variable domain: NAGVMQNPRHLVRRRGQEARLRCSPMKGHSHVYWYRQLPEEGLKFMVYLQKENIIDESGMPKERFSAEFPKEGPSILRIQQVVRGDSAAYFCASSGTGGYNEQFFGPGTRLTVL.